Following are 28 T cell receptor beta chains from one sample sequenced in a study of shared clonotypes between healthy human individuals (TCRdb year 2020). Libraries were made using the immunoSEQ multiplex PCR assay. Entries here come from immuneACCESS through TCRdb and include only in-frame sequences with V and J called. Some clones fail to appear in such tables; in the studies checked, an unresolved V gene covers under half of the shortfall, and the cause of the remainder is unknown. Counted in this sample were over 750,000 clones; 96% of them appeared once. Of the sample, 0.2% to 0.25% falls within the top ten clones. For the CD8 naive samples, CD45RO-negative cells were positively selected for CCR7, yielding a CD45RA+CCR7+ population from which TemRA cells were excluded. The sample comprised naive CD8+ T cells sorted from blood. The sample's cell subset or site label, in plain terms: CD45RA+CCR7+. All receptors come from a man aged 25 to 45 in good health.

This clone was seen a single time. The V call is TRBV29-1, the J call TRBJ2-2, with 7 nucleotides matching TRBD2. CDR1 is SQVTM and CDR2 is ANQGSEA in the germline V gene. V was clipped by 7 bases and J by 5 bases; unmatched bases: 7. There are 13 residues in the CDR3. CDR3 protein: CSAIERGTGELFF. The CDR3 nucleotides are TGCAGCGCGATAGAGCGGGGAACCGGGGAGCTGTTTTTT.

V usage is TRBV5-4 and J usage is TRBJ1-5; no firm D call. Germline V gives CDR1 SGHNT, CDR2 YYREEE (reference sequence). The CDR3 is made up of 13 amino acids. Trimming pared 3 bases from V and 6 bases from J, leaving 10 bases between. CDR3: CASSWGGVQPQHF. The CDR3 nucleotides are TGTGCCAGCAGCTGGGGAGGCGTTCAGCCCCAGCATTTT.

The V call is TRBV9, the J call TRBJ2-2, with D maybe TRBD1 (5 bases). V lost 3 bases and J 5 bases, leaving 11 bases between the germline ends. Germline CDR1 reads SGDLS; CDR2 reads YYNGEE. The CDR3 length is 14 residues. CDR3 nucleotides: TGTGCCAGCAGCGGCCGACAGTCAACCGGGGAGCTGTTTTTT. It specifies CASSGRQSTGELFF.

This clone occurred once. The chain employs TRBV6-6 and TRBJ2-5, with D uncertain. The germline gives CDR1 MNHNY, CDR2 SVGAGI (reference sequence). Between the trimmed V and J ends, which lost 6 bases and 0 bases, there was a span of 11 bases. The CDR3 has 14 amino acids. CDR3 sequence: CASRSKRYQETQYF. CDR3 nucleotides: TGTGCCAGCAGATCGAAGCGCTACCAAGAGACCCAGTACTTC.

Details on this clone: This CDR3 is also generated by other DNA sequences in the sample. The chain couples TRBV6-5 to TRBJ2-2, with 10 bases matching TRBD1. Germline lookup yields CDR1 MNHEY and CDR2 SVGAGI. The V segment lost 2 bases and the J segment 5 bases; nucleotides outside the gene matches: 2. The CDR3 contains 15 residues. CDR3: CASSYGQGGTGELFF. Here the CDR3 DNA reads TGTGCCAGCAGTTACGGACAGGGGGGAACCGGGGAGCTGTTTTTT.

This chain uses TRBV4-1 with TRBJ2-7; TRBD1 matches at 7 bases. V lost 4 bases to trimming and J lost 2 bases; unmatched junction nucleotides: 8. The CDR3 consists of 15 residues. Germline V lookup: CDR1 MGHRA, CDR2 YSYEKL. CDR3 coding DNA: TGCGCCAGCAGCCCACTGGGACAGAGGGCCTACGAGCAGTACTTC. It specifies CASSPLGQRAYEQYF.

The chain recombines TRBV10-1 with TRBJ2-3; TRBD2 matches at 12 bases. CDR3 size: 17 residues. Germline CDR1 reads WNHNN; CDR2 reads SYGVQD (reference sequence). Trimming cost V 7 bases and J 2 bases; bases outside gene matches: 10. The CDR3 protein is CASKDRTSGMNTDTQYF. The CDR3 nucleotides read TGCGCCAGCAAAGACAGGACTAGCGGGATGAACACAGATACGCAGTATTTT.

The chain employs TRBV2 and TRBJ1-5; TRBD1 aligns across 7 bases. The V and J ends lost 8 bases and 7 bases, in that order; junction bases with no gene match: 14. Germline assignment: CDR1 SNHLY and CDR2 FYNNEI. The CDR3 loop spans 15 amino acids. The CDR3 is CASGPGTDTLQPQHF. In DNA, the CDR3 is TGTGCCAGCGGACCCGGGACAGATACCCTCCAGCCCCAGCATTTT.

This chain uses TRBV6-5 with TRBJ2-2; D gene unclear. The ends were cut back, 2 bases at V and 8 bases at J, with 9 bases in the middle. The CDR3 extends over 13 amino acids. CDR1 and CDR2 from the germline V gene are MNHEY and SVGAGI. CDR3 nucleotide sequence: TGTGCCAGCAGTTACCGAGACGGTGGGGAGCTGTTTTTT. Translating it yields CASSYRDGGELFF.

The chain combines TRBV6-5 with TRBJ2-7; D might be TRBD1 (5 bases). Per the germline V gene, CDR1 is MNHEY and CDR2 is SVGAGI. The CDR3 is 14 amino acids. V was trimmed by 2 bases and J by 0 bases, leaving 8 bases between them. CDR3 coding DNA: TGTGCCAGCAGTTACGGCAGGGTCTCCTACGAGCAGTACTTC. It encodes CASSYGRVSYEQYF.

This rearrangement joins TRBV28 to TRBJ2-5, with TRBD1 as a possible D gene (5 bases). Trimming shortened V by 2 bases and J by 3 bases, and 16 bases separated the two germline ends. Germline lookup yields CDR1 MDHEN and CDR2 SYDVKM. This CDR3 region has 16 residues. The DNA of the CDR3 is TGTGCCAGCAGTTTACTTCAGGGTGGATTCGAAGAGACCCAGTACTTC. Translated: CASSLLQGGFEETQYF.

V is TRBV28 and J is TRBJ1-1, with 8 bases matching TRBD1. The CDR3 runs 14 residues. Looked up from germline, CDR1 is MDHEN and CDR2 is SYDVKM. Unmatched junction bases numbered 4, after V lost 4 bases and J lost 3 bases. CDR3 region: CASSSRQGHTEAFF. The CDR3 DNA is TGTGCCAGCAGTTCCCGACAGGGGCACACTGAAGCTTTCTTT.

This clone has a single count. The rearrangement links TRBV5-1 to TRBJ1-2, with D unresolved. Trimming cost V 0 bases and J 8 bases, with 17 bases left between them. The CDR3 covers 15 residues. Germline V CDR1 and CDR2: SGHRS, YFSETQ. CDR3 sequence reads: CASSLVGRPPAGYTF. Here the CDR3 DNA reads TGCGCCAGCAGCTTGGTCGGAAGGCCACCGGCGGGCTACACCTTC.

The rearrangement uses TRBV11-2 and TRBJ2-3; TRBD1 aligns across 7 bases. The CDR3 has 15 residues. V lost 2 bases and J lost 2; bases outside the gene matches: 4. Germline values: CDR1 SGHAT, CDR2 FQNNGV. CDR3 region: CASSLRGGNTDTQYF. CDR3 DNA: TGTGCCAGCAGCTTAAGAGGGGGCAACACAGATACGCAGTATTTT.

This chain uses TRBV5-8 with TRBJ1-2, with D perhaps matching TRBD1 (5 bases). This CDR3 has 13 residues. Germline-derived CDR1 and CDR2 are SGHTS and YDEGEE. Trimming took 5 bases from V and 4 from J, leaving 12 bases between them. The CDR3 protein is CASSDSTLYGYTF. The DNA for the CDR3 is TGTGCCAGCAGTGACAGTACTCTCTATGGCTACACCTTC.

The rearrangement joins TRBV28 to TRBJ2-7, with 9 bases aligning to TRBD2. Germline values: CDR1 MDHEN, CDR2 SYDVKM. The CDR3 totals 15 residues. With V trimmed by 5 bases and J by 2 bases, 7 bases remained unmatched. The CDR3 protein is CASSAPLAGPYEQYF. For the CDR3, the DNA is TGTGCCAGCAGTGCACCCCTAGCGGGACCCTACGAGCAGTACTTC.

This clone was recorded a few times. The chain joins TRBV7-9 to TRBJ2-3, with D possibly called TRBD1 or TRBD2 (5 bases each). Germline V lookup: CDR1 SEHNR, CDR2 FQNEAQ (reference sequence). The CDR3 totals 13 residues. Trimming left V 7 bases short and J 2 bases short, with 10 bases between. The CDR3 nucleotides read TGTGCCAGCATCTGGGGGAACACAGATACGCAGTATTTT. It translates to CASIWGNTDTQYF.

Note on this clone: Within the sample, other DNA sequences also encode this same CDR3. The rearrangement links TRBV5-1 to TRBJ2-7, with 9 nucleotides matching TRBD2. After removal of 0 bases from V and 3 bases from J, the junction contained 4 bases not matched to a gene. Germline V gene sequence: CDR1 SGHRS, CDR2 YFSETQ. The CDR3 has 15 amino acids. The DNA for the CDR3 is TGCGCCAGCAGCTTGGGGTTAGCGGGGGACTACGAGCAGTACTTC. Translated, it gives CASSLGLAGDYEQYF.

This chain joins TRBV10-3 and TRBJ2-7; 10 bases fit TRBD1. CDR1 is ENHRY and CDR2 is SYGVKD in the germline V gene. The CDR3 is 16 residues long. The V segment lost 5 bases and the J segment 3 bases; nucleotides outside the gene matches: 10. The CDR3: CAISLHRGTGVYEQYF. In DNA form, the CDR3 reads TGTGCCATCAGTCTCCACCGGGGGACAGGGGTCTACGAGCAGTACTTC.

This rearrangement joins TRBV5-5 to TRBJ2-3, with TRBD2 matching over 13 bases. Losses at the gene ends were 2 bases for V and 2 bases for J; bases not matched to a gene: 2. Germline V gene sequence: CDR1 SGHKS, CDR2 YYEKEE (reference sequence). The CDR3 is 16 amino acids. Written as DNA, the CDR3 is TGTGCCAGCAGCTTCGGGACTAGCGGGAACACAGATACGCAGTATTTT. Translated: CASSFGTSGNTDTQYF.

The J gene is TRBJ1-3, the V gene TRBV19, with no clear D. From germline, CDR1 is LNHDA and CDR2 SQIVND (reference sequence). The CDR3 extends over 14 amino acids. V shed 6 bases and J shed 0 bases, with 9 bases lying between them. CDR3 in amino acids: CASSPSLSGNTIYF. Written as DNA, the CDR3 is TGTGCCAGTAGCCCTTCACTCTCTGGAAACACCATATATTTT.

The gene calls are TRBV6-6 and TRBJ2-2; TRBD1 matches 7 bases. The CDR3 runs to 14 residues. Germline V gene lookup returns CDR1 MNHNY and CDR2 SVGAGI (reference sequence). V lost 2 bases and J lost 4; bases outside the gene matches: 1. The CDR3 here is CASSYDRVTGELFF. CDR3 sequence (DNA): TGTGCCAGCAGTTACGACAGGGTCACCGGGGAGCTGTTTTTT.

The V call is TRBV9, the J call TRBJ2-7, with TRBD1 matching 7 bases. V dropped 0 bases and J dropped 4; count of bases not matched to a gene: 10. The CDR3 spans 16 residues. CDR1 and CDR2 from the germline V gene are SGDLS and YYNGEE. This CDR3 reads CASSVGVRDREYEQYF. DNA of the CDR3: TGTGCCAGCAGCGTAGGTGTACGTGACAGGGAATACGAGCAGTACTTC.

V gene TRBV6-1 combines with J gene TRBJ2-1, with 13 nucleotides matching TRBD2. Looked up from germline, CDR1 is MNHNS and CDR2 is SASEGT. This CDR3 is 16 amino acids long. The trim removed 2 bases at V and 5 bases at J, leaving 3 bases unmatched. The CDR3 loop reads CASSEPGLAGDNEQFF. CDR3 nucleotide sequence: TGTGCCAGCAGTGAACCCGGACTAGCGGGAGACAATGAGCAGTTCTTC.

This chain connects TRBV5-1 to TRBJ2-2; 7 bases map to TRBD2. CDR3 size: 18 residues. Germline V gives CDR1 SGHRS, CDR2 YFSETQ. Trimming took 0 bases from V and 6 from J; bases not matched to a gene: 14. CDR3 residues: CASSLGRGWEGFSGELFF. The CDR3 nucleotides read TGCGCCAGCAGCTTGGGAAGAGGATGGGAGGGCTTCTCCGGGGAGCTGTTTTTT.

This chain links TRBV29-1 with TRBJ2-5; TRBD2 is a possible D gene (5 bases). CDR1 SQVTM and CDR2 ANQGSEA come from the germline V gene. The CDR3 runs to 13 residues. V was trimmed by 4 bases and J by 0 bases, leaving 9 bases between them. CDR3 sequence reads: CSVVSGYQETQYF. CDR3 nucleotides: TGCAGCGTTGTTTCGGGGTACCAAGAGACCCAGTACTTC.

The J gene is TRBJ2-5, the V gene TRBV27, with 15 bases matching TRBD2. CDR3 length equals 16 residues. Germline CDR1 MNHEY, CDR2 SMNVEV (reference sequence). V gave up 7 bases and J gave up 5 bases; unmatched junction bases: 8. The DNA for the CDR3 is TGTGCCAGCAAGTACACGGGACTAGCGGGAGGTGAGACCCAGTACTTC. It translates to CASKYTGLAGGETQYF.

The chain carries TRBV10-3 and TRBJ2-1; D might be TRBD1 or TRBD2, each matching 6 bases. Trimming shortened V by 8 bases and J by 6 bases, and 11 bases separated the two germline ends. The CDR3 length is 12 residues. The germline V gene encodes CDR1 ENHRY and CDR2 SYGVKD. CDR3 nucleotide sequence: TGTGCCATCGAGGGGGGTGGCAATGAGCAGTTCTTC. Protein sequence: CAIEGGGNEQFF.